This paragraph reports one TCR beta chain. The antigen remains unidentified. V lost 5 bases to trimming and J lost 4 bases, with 11 bases between them. This CDR3 spans 13 amino acids. Germline loops: CDR1 SEHNR, CDR2 FQNEAQ (reference sequence). This entry comes from a study of graft-versus-host responses after intestinal transplantation. The wider study: Multivisceral, liver-intestinal, or isolated intestinal grafts were transplanted into recipients. Uniformly, recipients were administered anti-thymocyte globulin induction with subsequent tacrolimus and steroids for around three years. Study-wide findings and caveats: GvH clones were identified in recipient marrow, with some first appearing in ileum or blood.

Sequenced by immunoSEQ multiplex PCR; TCRdb stores in-frame clones only, minus some. The sample contains some 85,000 clones, just under 95% of which appear only once. The sequencing used unstimulated CD8+ T cells sorted from spleen or lymph node cells, collected before transplant. The chain links TRBV7-9 to TRBJ1-2; D is perhaps TRBD1 (5 bases). This clonotype was obtained from a human donor who was the organ donor for an intestinal transplant. Here the CDR3 DNA reads TGTGCCAGCAGCCCCGGGCAGGGCTATGGCTACACCTTC. Its translation is CASSPGQGYGYTF.